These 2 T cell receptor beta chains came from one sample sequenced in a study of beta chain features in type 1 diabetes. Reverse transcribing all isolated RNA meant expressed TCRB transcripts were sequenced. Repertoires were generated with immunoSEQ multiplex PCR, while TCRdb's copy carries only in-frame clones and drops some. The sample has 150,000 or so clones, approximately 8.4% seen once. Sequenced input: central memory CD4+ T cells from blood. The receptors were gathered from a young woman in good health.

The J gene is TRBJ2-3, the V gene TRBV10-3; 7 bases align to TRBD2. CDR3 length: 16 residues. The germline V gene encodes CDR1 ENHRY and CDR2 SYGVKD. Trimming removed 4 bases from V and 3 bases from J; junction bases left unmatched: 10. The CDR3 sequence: CAISGRAGVQTDTQYF. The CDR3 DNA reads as TGTGCCATCAGTGGTCGGGCGGGAGTTCAGACAGATACGCAGTATTTT.

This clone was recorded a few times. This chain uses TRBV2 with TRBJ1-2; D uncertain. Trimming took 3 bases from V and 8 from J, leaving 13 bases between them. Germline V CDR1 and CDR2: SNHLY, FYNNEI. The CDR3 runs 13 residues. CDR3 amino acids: CASSEGLSSGYTF. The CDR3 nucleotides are TGTGCCAGCAGTGAGGGCCTTTCGAGCGGCTACACCTTC.